This is a list of T cell receptor beta chains from one sample in a study of T cells of healthy individuals. TCRdb re-derived calls from the 5' RACE reads in MiXCR, one entry per CDR3 protein. Of about 63,000 distinct CDR3 sequences listed, around 15% are singletons. These receptors originate from a human donor in good health. The CDR3 runs from the conserved cysteine through the conserved F or W. The order of the fields is CDR3 DNA, CDR3 protein, D gene, V gene, J gene, clone size. D genes are given only for firm matches. The size field is filled for only some rows; it gives once, few, many or a size class.

TGTGCCAGCAGTCCCAGAATGGGGGGCGGGACTAATGAAAAACTGTTTTTT	CASSPRMGGGTNEKLFF	NA	TRBV27	TRBJ1-4	NA
TGCGCCAGCAGCTTGTCGGGGAACTATGGCTACACCTTC	CASSLSGNYGYTF	NA	TRBV5-1	TRBJ1-2	NA
TGTGCCAGCTCACTCTGGACCGAGGCTACCTCTTATGGCTACACCTTC	CASSLWTEATSYGYTF	NA	TRBV18	TRBJ1-2	NA
TGCAGCGTCCGACGGACGGTCACGGGGGAGCAGTACTTC	CSVRRTVTGEQYF	NA	TRBV29-1	TRBJ2-7	many
TGCAGTGCTAGAGGCGGGACTAGCGGGAGCTACAATGAGCAGTTCTTC	CSARGGTSGSYNEQFF	TRBD2	TRBV20-1	TRBJ2-1	many
TGTGCCAGCACCCCCGCAAACTCTGGAAACACCATATATTTT	CASTPANSGNTIYF	NA	TRBV12-3/TRBV12-4	TRBJ1-3	NA
TGCGCCAGCAGCTTGGAACAGGGGTACGAGCAGTACTTC	CASSLEQGYEQYF	TRBD1	TRBV5-1	TRBJ2-7	many
TGCGCCAGCAGCCAAGAATTGGCAGGCGGCTACACCTTC	CASSQELAGGYTF	NA	TRBV4-1	TRBJ1-2	many
TGCAGTGCCGGGACTAGCGGGCACACAGATACGCAGTATTTT	CSAGTSGHTDTQYF	TRBD2	TRBV20-1	TRBJ2-3	few
TGTGCCAGCAGTTACCACAGGGGCGGTGAAGCTTTCTTT	CASSYHRGGEAFF	TRBD1	TRBV6-2/TRBV6-3	TRBJ1-1	NA
TGCAGTGCTAGAGAGTATAGCGGATGGGATGAGCAGTTCTTC	CSAREYSGWDEQFF	NA	TRBV20-1	TRBJ2-1	few
TGCGCCAGCAGTGAACAGGGGTCGGCCACTGAAGCTTTCTTT	CASSEQGSATEAFF	TRBD1	TRBV10-1	TRBJ1-1	few
TGTGCCAGCAGATCGCCGGGACAGGGGGGATCCTACGAGCAGTACTTC	CASRSPGQGGSYEQYF	TRBD1	TRBV5-5	TRBJ2-7	NA
TGTGCCAGCAGCTCTCCTACCGGGGAGAGCAATCAGCCCCAGCATTTT	CASSSPTGESNQPQHF	NA	TRBV28	TRBJ1-5	few
TGCGCCAGCAGCCTCATCTCGGGACAGGCGGGGAACTATGGCTACACCTTC	CASSLISGQAGNYGYTF	TRBD1	TRBV5-1	TRBJ1-2	few
TGTGCCAGCAGTTACTCGAAACAGGGGAGTACCTACGAGCAGTACTTC	CASSYSKQGSTYEQYF	TRBD1	TRBV6-5	TRBJ2-7	many
TGTGCCTGGAGTGTGAAGACAGTCACGCATGAAAAACTGTTTTTT	CAWSVKTVTHEKLFF	NA	TRBV30	TRBJ1-4	few
TGTGCCTGGAGAGGACAGAACAATCAGCCCCAGCATTTT	CAWRGQNNQPQHF	NA	TRBV30	TRBJ1-5	few
TGTGCCAGCAGCACGGGGGGACTAGCGGGGCTCCAAGAGACCCAGTACTTC	CASSTGGLAGLQETQYF	TRBD2	TRBV9	TRBJ2-5	NA
TGCAGCGCCGGGGGGAGGTTCACTGAGCAGTTCTTC	CSAGGRFTEQFF	TRBD2	TRBV29-1	TRBJ2-1	few
TGTGCCAGCAGCCAACCCGTCGGGAGACCCAACAATGAGCAGTTCTTC	CASSQPVGRPNNEQFF	NA	TRBV4-2	TRBJ2-1	many
TGTGCCAGCAGTCTAGCGGTCTCTGACGATGAGCAGTTCTTC	CASSLAVSDDEQFF	TRBD2	TRBV12-3/TRBV12-4	TRBJ2-1	many
TGTGCCAGCAGCCGACGGGACTACCTCGATGGTGAGCAGTTCTTC	CASSRRDYLDGEQFF	TRBD2	TRBV7-9	TRBJ2-1	many
TGTGCCAGCAGCGCCGGGACAGCACAAGAGACCCAGTACTTC	CASSAGTAQETQYF	TRBD1	TRBV9	TRBJ2-5	few
TGCAGTGCTATGTCCGGGACTAGCGGGAGGGAGCAGTACTTC	CSAMSGTSGREQYF	TRBD2	TRBV20-1	TRBJ2-7	many
TGTGCCAGCAGTTCCGACAGGCCCTACGAGCAGTACTTC	CASSSDRPYEQYF	NA	TRBV12-3/TRBV12-4	TRBJ2-7	many
TGTGCCTCCCGGGACAGGGCGGGAGTGGCAACGGCGCCCCTCCACTTT	CASRDRAGVATAPLHF	TRBD1	TRBV6-6	TRBJ1-6	few
TGTGCCAGCAGCTTACTAGTCCCGGGACAGGGAATGAACATTCAGTACTTC	CASSLLVPGQGMNIQYF	TRBD1	TRBV7-8	TRBJ2-4	few
TGTGCCAGCAGTGAATCCGGGACAGGGGGCCAGCCCCAGCATTTT	CASSESGTGGQPQHF	TRBD1	TRBV25-1	TRBJ1-5	NA
TGTGCCAGCAGCTTGAAGGGGGGCCCGAGCGGGGAGCAGTACTTC	CASSLKGGPSGEQYF	NA	TRBV7-9	TRBJ2-7	many
TGCACCAGCAGCCAAGAGGGGAACACTGAAGCTTTCTTT	CTSSQEGNTEAFF	NA	TRBV1	TRBJ1-1	medium-sized
TGTGCCAGCAGACCCGACAGACTCTATGGCTACACCTTC	CASRPDRLYGYTF	NA	TRBV12-3/TRBV12-4	TRBJ1-2	NA
TGTGCCAGCAGCCCCCGTGGGAGAGGTGAGCAGTACTTC	CASSPRGRGEQYF	NA	TRBV27	TRBJ2-7	NA
TGCAGCGTTGAAAGGTGGGGACAGGGTACCCACGAGCAGTACTTC	CSVERWGQGTHEQYF	TRBD1	TRBV29-1	TRBJ2-7	NA
TGTGCCAGCAGCTTGGGGTCTCTGGCCAATGAGCAGTTCTTC	CASSLGSLANEQFF	NA	TRBV5-4	TRBJ2-1	NA
TGTGCCAGCAGCCGACAGCGGGGGGACTGGGATACGCAGTATTTT	CASSRQRGDWDTQYF	TRBD2	TRBV12-3/TRBV12-4	TRBJ2-3	NA